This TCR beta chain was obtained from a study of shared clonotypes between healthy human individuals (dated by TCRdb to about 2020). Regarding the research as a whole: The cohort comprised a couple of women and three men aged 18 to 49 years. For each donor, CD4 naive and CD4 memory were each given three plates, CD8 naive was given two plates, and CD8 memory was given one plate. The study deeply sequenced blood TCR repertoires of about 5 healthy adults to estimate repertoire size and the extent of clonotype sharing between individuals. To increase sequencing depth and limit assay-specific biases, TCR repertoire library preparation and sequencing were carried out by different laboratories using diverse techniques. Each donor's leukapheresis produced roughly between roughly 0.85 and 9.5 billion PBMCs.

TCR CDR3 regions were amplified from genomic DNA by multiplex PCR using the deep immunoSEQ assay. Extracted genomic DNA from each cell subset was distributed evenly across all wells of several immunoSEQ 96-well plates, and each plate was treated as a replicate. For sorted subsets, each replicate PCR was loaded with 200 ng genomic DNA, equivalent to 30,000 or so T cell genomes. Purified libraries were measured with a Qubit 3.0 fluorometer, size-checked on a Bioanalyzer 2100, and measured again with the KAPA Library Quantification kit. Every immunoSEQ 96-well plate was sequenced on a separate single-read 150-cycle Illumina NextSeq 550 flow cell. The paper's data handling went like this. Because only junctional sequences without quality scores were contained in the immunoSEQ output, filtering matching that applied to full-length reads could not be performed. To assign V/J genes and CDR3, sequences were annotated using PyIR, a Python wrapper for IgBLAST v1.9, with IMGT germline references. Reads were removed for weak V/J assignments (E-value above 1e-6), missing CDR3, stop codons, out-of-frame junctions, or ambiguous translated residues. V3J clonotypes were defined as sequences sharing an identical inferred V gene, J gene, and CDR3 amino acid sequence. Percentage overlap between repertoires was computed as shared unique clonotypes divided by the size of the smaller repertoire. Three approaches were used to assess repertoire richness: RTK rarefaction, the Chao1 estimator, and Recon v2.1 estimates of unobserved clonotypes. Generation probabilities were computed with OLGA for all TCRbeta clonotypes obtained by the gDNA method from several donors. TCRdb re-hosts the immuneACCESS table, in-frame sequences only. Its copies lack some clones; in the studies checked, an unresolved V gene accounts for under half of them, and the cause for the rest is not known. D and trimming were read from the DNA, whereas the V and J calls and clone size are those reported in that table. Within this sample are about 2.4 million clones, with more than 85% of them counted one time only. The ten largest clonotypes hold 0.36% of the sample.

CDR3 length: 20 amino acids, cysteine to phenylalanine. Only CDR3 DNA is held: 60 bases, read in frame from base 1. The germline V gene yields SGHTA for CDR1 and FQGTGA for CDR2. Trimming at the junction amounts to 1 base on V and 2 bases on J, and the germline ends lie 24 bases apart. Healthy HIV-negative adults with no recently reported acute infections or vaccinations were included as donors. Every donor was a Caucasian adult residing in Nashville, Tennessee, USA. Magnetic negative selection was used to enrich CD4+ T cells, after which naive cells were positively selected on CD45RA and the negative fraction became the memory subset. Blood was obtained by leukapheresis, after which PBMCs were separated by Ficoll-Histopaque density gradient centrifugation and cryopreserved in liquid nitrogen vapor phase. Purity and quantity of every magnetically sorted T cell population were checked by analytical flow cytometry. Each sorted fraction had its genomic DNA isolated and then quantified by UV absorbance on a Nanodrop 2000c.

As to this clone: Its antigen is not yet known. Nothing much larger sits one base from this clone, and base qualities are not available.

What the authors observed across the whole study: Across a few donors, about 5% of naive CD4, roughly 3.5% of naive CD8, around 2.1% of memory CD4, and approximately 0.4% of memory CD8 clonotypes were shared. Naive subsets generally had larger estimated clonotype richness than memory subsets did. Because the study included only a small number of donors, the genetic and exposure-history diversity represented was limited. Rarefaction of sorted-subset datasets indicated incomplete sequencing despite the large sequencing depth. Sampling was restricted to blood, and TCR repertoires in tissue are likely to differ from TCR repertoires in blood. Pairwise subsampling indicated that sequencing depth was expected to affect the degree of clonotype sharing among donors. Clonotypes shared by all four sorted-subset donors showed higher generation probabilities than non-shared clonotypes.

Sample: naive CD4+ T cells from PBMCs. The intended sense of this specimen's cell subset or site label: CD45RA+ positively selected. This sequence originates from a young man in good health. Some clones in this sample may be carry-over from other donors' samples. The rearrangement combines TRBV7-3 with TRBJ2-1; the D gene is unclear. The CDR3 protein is CASSLIGPGRLRGAYNEQFF. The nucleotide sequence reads TGTGCCAGCAGCTTAATCGGACCCGGACGGCTCCGAGGCGCCTACAATGAGCAGTTCTTC.